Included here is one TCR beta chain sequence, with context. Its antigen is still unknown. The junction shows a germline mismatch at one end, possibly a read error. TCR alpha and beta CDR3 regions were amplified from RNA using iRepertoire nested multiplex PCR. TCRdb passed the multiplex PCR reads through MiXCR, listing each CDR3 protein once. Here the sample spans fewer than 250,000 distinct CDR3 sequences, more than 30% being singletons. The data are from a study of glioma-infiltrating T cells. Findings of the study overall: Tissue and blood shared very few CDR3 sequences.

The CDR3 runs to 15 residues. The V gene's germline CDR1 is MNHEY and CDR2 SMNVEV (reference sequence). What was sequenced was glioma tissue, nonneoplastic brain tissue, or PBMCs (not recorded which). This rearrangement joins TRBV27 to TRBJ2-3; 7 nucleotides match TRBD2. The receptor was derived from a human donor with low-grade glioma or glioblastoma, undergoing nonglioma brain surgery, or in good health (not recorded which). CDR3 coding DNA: TGTGCCAGCAGCTTGAGAGGGGAGGGCACAGATACGAAGTATTTT. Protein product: CASSLRGEGTDTKYF.